The 20 T cell receptor beta chains below all came from one sample that was sequenced in a study of early T cells in non-severe SARS-CoV-2 infection. TCRdb itself ran the 5' RACE reads through MiXCR, one entry per CDR3 protein. The sample holds tens of thousands of distinct CDR3 sequences, around 20% seen once. The source was whole blood, collected at baseline. Every receptor here comes from an adult who was a healthcare worker with PCR-confirmed SARS-CoV-2 infection or an uninfected control (not recorded which).

There are a few counts of this clonotype. The V gene is TRBV5-1, the J gene TRBJ1-1; D not resolved. Trimming stripped 1 base from V and 4 bases from J, with 11 bases between. This CDR3 is built from 14 residues. From germline, CDR1 is SGHRS and CDR2 YFSETQ. In nucleotides, the CDR3 is TGCGCCAGCAGCTTGAAGGACGTCGGCACTGAAGCTTTCTTT. This translates into CASSLKDVGTEAFF. Complete variable domain (other parts from reference TRBV5-1 and TRBJ1-1): KAGVTQTPRYLIKTRGQQVTLSCSPISGHRSVSWYQQTPGQGLQFLFEYFSETQRNKGNFPGRFSGRQFSNSRSEMNVSTLELGDSALYLCASSLKDVGTEAFFGQGTRLTVV.

This clonotype was observed a few times. The chain is built from TRBV12-3 or TRBV12-4 and TRBJ1-3; no clear D gene. Trimming removed 7 bases at V and 1 base at J, with 8 bases between. This CDR3 comprises 13 residues. The CDR3 DNA reads as TGTGCCAGCAACCGGAGGTCTGGAAACACCATATATTTT. It yields the protein CASNRRSGNTIYF.

This clonotype showed up just a few times. This CDR3 reads CASSPGTEGTQYF. CDR3 DNA: TGTGCCAGCTCACCAGGGACAGAGGGGACCCAGTACTTC. The chain carries TRBV18 and TRBJ2-5; 7 positions agree with TRBD1. The CDR3 is 13 amino acids. From germline, CDR1 is KGHSH and CDR2 LQKENI. Trimming took 2 bases from V and 7 from J; bases not matched to a gene: 4.

V usage is TRBV11-2 and J usage is TRBJ1-6, with no clear D. V lost 3 bases and J 7 bases, leaving 7 bases between the germline ends. This CDR3 spans 13 amino acids. Germline lookup yields CDR1 SGHAT and CDR2 FQNNGV. CDR3 loop: CASSFEENSPLHF. CDR3 sequence (DNA): TGTGCCAGCAGCTTTGAGGAGAATTCACCCCTCCACTTT. The full variable domain, rest sourced from reference TRBV11-2 and TRBJ1-6, is EAGVAQSPRYKIIEKRQSVAFWCNPISGHATLYWYQQILGQGPKLLIQFQNNGVVDDSQLPKDRFSAERLKGVDSTLKIQPAKLEDSAVYLCASSFEENSPLHFGNGTRLTVT.

This clonotype was counted at least ten times. This chain uses TRBV9 with TRBJ1-4; 9 bases map to TRBD1. The junction had 7 bases not matched to a gene; V was cut back by 3 bases and J by 4 bases. This CDR3 contains 16 residues. Germline loops: CDR1 SGDLS, CDR2 YYNGEE. The CDR3 DNA sequence: TGTGCCAGCAGCGGCGGGGGACAGGGTGGTAATGAAAAACTGTTTTTT. Amino acids: CASSGGGQGGNEKLFF.

The V and J genes are TRBV12-3 or TRBV12-4 and TRBJ2-2; D remains unclear. Between the trimmed V and J ends, which lost 3 bases and 3 bases, there was a span of 11 bases. The CDR3 has 15 residues. The CDR3 protein is CASSFGSSYTGELFF. CDR3 sequence (DNA): TGTGCCAGCAGTTTCGGGTCTTCCTACACCGGGGAGCTGTTTTTT.

This chain joins TRBV5-1 and TRBJ2-7; maybe TRBD1 (5 bases). CDR1 is SGHRS and CDR2 is YFSETQ in the germline V gene. The CDR3 contains 13 residues. The germline V and J ends were trimmed by 1 base and 5 bases, with 10 bases remaining between them. The CDR3: CASSLKGPNEQYF. CDR3 in DNA: TGCGCCAGCAGCTTGAAGGGGCCGAACGAGCAGTACTTC.

This clonotype has just a few counts. The chain carries TRBV11-2 and TRBJ1-3; D call uncertain. Germline assignment: CDR1 SGHAT and CDR2 FQNNGV. The CDR3 runs to 16 residues. V lost 2 bases to trimming and J lost 2 bases, with 13 bases between them. CDR3 loop: CASSLRGSIPGNTIYF. In nucleotides, the CDR3 is TGTGCCAGCAGCTTACGGGGAAGTATCCCTGGAAACACCATATATTTT.

This clonotype is a singleton in its sample. J is TRBJ1-6 and V is TRBV30; 7 nucleotides align to TRBD1. The junction had 8 bases not matched to a gene; V was cut back by 4 bases and J by 5 bases. The CDR3 has 15 residues. Germline CDR1 is GTSNPN and CDR2 is SVGIG (reference sequence). The CDR3 nucleotides are TGTGCCTGGACGGGAGGAGGGACAGATAATTCACCCCTCCACTTT. This sequence encodes CAWTGGGTDNSPLHF.

This clonotype was picked up a small number of times. The genes are TRBV12-3 or TRBV12-4 and TRBJ2-5; D gene uncertain. The V end was cut by 8 bases, the J end by 2 bases, with 9 bases between. The CDR3 runs 12 residues. This CDR3 is CASARTQETQYF. The CDR3 DNA reads as TGTGCCAGCGCAAGGACGCAAGAGACCCAGTACTTC.

This clonotype showed up just a few times. This chain uses TRBV6-5 with TRBJ1-2; D gene unclear. V lost 4 bases, J lost 7 bases, and 16 bases lay in between. Germline V gene sequence: CDR1 MNHEY, CDR2 SVGAGI. This CDR3 has 14 residues. For the CDR3, the DNA is TGTGCCAGCAGTTCCTGGACCCTCCGGGGTGGCTACACCTTC. Protein product: CASSSWTLRGGYTF.

The CDR3 region is CASSKLTGGYNEQFF. The CDR3 DNA sequence: TGTGCCAGCAGCAAGCTGACAGGGGGCTACAATGAGCAGTTCTTC. The rearrangement uses TRBV25-1 and TRBJ2-1; TRBD1 matches at 9 bases. The CDR3 spans 15 residues. CDR1 MGHDK and CDR2 SYGVNS come from the germline V gene. The trim removed 6 bases at V and 3 bases at J, leaving 6 bases unmatched.

CDR3 region: CAWNGNRGHYNEKLFF. CDR3 sequence (DNA): TGTGCCTGGAACGGGAACAGGGGGCATTATAATGAAAAACTGTTTTTT. The chain combines TRBV30 with TRBJ1-4, with 9 bases lining up with TRBD1. CDR1 GTSNPN and CDR2 SVGIG come from the germline V gene (reference sequence). V was pared by 4 bases and J by 4 bases, with 10 bases of the junction left unmatched. The CDR3 totals 16 residues. Full variable domain (remainder filled in from reference TRBV30 and TRBJ1-4): SQTIHQWPATLVQPVGSPLSLECTVEGTSNPNLYWYRQAAGRGLQLLFYSVGIGQISSEVPQNLSASRPQDRQFILSSKKLLLSDSGFYLCAWNGNRGHYNEKLFFGSGTQLSVL.

DNA for the CDR3: TGTGCCAGCAAAGTAGCGGGGTCGTCGGATACGCAGTATTTT. Translated, it gives CASKVAGSSDTQYF. The genes are TRBV2 and TRBJ2-3, with 8 bases aligning to TRBD2. Germline values: CDR1 SNHLY, CDR2 FYNNEI. Trimming at V came to 7 bases and at J to 6 bases, leaving 9 bases not matched to a gene. The CDR3 contains 14 residues. The whole variable domain, remainder taken from reference TRBV2 and TRBJ2-3, is EPEVTQTPSHQVTQMGQEVILRCVPISNHLYFYWYRQILGQKVEFLVSFYNNEISEKSEIFDDQFSVERPDGSNFTLKIRSTKLEDSAMYFCASKVAGSSDTQYFGPGTRLTVL.

This chain joins TRBV6-5 and TRBJ1-1; D is unclear. Trimming shortened V by 5 bases and J by 8 bases, and 21 bases separated the two germline ends. Looked up from germline, CDR1 is MNHEY and CDR2 is SVGAGI. This CDR3 spans 15 amino acids. The CDR3 loop reads CASSRSVARLPEAFF. The CDR3 DNA follows: TGTGCCAGCAGTCGTTCAGTAGCTCGGCTCCCCGAAGCTTTCTTT.

The table lists this clonotype with a few counts. This chain links TRBV12-3 or TRBV12-4 with TRBJ2-2, with D possibly TRBD2 on 6 matching bases. V lost 7 bases and J lost 3, with 12 bases in between. The CDR3 covers 14 residues. The CDR3 DNA reads as TGTGCCAGCACCACCGGGGACTACACCGGGGAGCTGTTTTTT. Protein: CASTTGDYTGELFF.

The chain joins TRBV24-1 to TRBJ2-3, with D unclear. The V end lost 4 bases, the J end lost 6 bases, and 10 bases lay between the germline ends. Per germline, CDR1 KGHDR and CDR2 SFDVKD. The CDR3 length is 13 residues. The CDR3 sequence is CATSDPGRDTQYF. As DNA, the CDR3 is TGTGCCACCAGTGACCCCGGACGGGATACGCAGTATTTT.

The V and J genes are TRBV20-1 and TRBJ2-1; D is unclear. With 7 bases removed from V and 12 bases from J, the gap between germline ends came to 16 bases. Germline assignment: CDR1 DFQATT and CDR2 SNEGSKA (reference sequence). This CDR3 has 11 amino acids. The CDR3 is CSVIAPSRQFF. In nucleotides, the CDR3 is TGCAGTGTTATCGCCCCGTCCAGGCAGTTCTTC.

This chain connects TRBV4-1 to TRBJ1-1, with a tentative D call TRBD1 (5 bases). Germline V gene sequence: CDR1 MGHRA, CDR2 YSYEKL. The CDR3 covers 14 residues. V lost 0 bases and J 6 bases, leaving 11 bases between the germline ends. DNA of the CDR3: TGCGCCAGCAGCCAAGATCGGCAGGGCGCTGAAGCTTTCTTT. This codes for CASSQDRQGAEAFF.

The V call is TRBV6-6, the J call TRBJ2-3; 9 nucleotides align to TRBD1. The trim removed 2 bases at V and 2 bases at J, leaving 11 bases unmatched. Germline CDR1 and CDR2: MNHNY and SVGAGI (reference sequence). The CDR3 is 18 residues long. The CDR3 reads CASSYGGTGRGPTDTQYF. The CDR3, as DNA: TGTGCCAGCAGTTACGGTGGGACAGGGAGAGGGCCCACAGATACGCAGTATTTT.